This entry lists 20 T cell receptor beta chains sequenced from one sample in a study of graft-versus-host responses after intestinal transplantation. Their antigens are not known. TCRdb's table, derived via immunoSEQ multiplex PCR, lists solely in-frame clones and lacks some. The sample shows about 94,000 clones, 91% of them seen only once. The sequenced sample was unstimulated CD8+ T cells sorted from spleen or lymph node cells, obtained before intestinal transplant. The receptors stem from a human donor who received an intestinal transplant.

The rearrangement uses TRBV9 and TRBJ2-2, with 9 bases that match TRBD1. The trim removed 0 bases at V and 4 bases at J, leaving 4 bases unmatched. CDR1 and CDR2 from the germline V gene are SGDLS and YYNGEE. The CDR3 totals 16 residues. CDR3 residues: CASSVGGTGITGELFF. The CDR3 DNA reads TGTGCCAGCAGCGTAGGGGGGACAGGGATCACCGGGGAGCTGTTTTTT.

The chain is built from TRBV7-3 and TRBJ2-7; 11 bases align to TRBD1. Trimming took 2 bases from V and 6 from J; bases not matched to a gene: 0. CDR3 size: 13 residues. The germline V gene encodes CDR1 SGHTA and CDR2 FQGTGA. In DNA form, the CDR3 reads TGTGCCAGCAGCTTAGGGACAGGGGGCGAGCAGTACTTC. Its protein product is CASSLGTGGEQYF.

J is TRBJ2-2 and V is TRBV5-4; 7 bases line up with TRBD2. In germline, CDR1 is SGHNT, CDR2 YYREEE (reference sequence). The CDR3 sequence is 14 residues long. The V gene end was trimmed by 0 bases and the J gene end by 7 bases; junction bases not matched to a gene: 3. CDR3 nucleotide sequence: TGTGCCAGCAGCTTGGGACTAGCTGGCGGGGAGCTGTTTTTT. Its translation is CASSLGLAGGELFF.

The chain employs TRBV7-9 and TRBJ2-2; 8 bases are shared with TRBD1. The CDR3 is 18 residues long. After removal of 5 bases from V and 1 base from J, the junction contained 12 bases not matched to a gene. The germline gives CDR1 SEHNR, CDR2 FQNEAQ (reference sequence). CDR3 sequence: CASSHSSTGTGNTGELFF. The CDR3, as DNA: TGTGCCAGCAGCCATTCTTCTACTGGGACAGGGAACACCGGGGAGCTGTTTTTT. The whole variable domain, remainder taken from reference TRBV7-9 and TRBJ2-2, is DTGVSQNPRHKITKRGQNVTFRCDPISEHNRLYWYRQTLGQGPEFLTYFQNEAQLEKSRLLSDRFSAERPKGSFSTLEIQRTEQGDSAMYLCASSHSSTGTGNTGELFFGEGSRLTVL.

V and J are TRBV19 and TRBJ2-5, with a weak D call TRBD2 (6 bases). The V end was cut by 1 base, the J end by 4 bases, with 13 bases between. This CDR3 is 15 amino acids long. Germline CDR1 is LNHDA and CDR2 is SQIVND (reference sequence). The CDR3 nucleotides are TGTGCCAGTAGTATAGGCGCGGGGCGCGGAGAGACCCAGTACTTC. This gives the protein CASSIGAGRGETQYF.

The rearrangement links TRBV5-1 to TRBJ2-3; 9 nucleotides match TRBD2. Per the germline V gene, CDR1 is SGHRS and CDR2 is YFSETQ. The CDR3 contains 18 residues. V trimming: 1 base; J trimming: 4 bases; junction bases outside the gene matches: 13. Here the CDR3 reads CASSLFLAGKYVPDTQYF. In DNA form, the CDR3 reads TGCGCCAGCAGCTTGTTTCTAGCGGGGAAATATGTACCAGATACGCAGTATTTT.

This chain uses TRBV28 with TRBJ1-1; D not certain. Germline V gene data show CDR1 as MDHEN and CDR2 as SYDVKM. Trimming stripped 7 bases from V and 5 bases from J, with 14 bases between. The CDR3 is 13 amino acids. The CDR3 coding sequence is TGTGCCAGCACCCAGGCGGGTGGGACTGAAGCTTTCTTT. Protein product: CASTQAGGTEAFF. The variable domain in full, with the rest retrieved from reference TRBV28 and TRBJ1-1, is DVKVTQSSRYLVKRTGEKVFLECVQDMDHENMFWYRQDPGLGLRLIYFSYDVKMKEKGDIPEGYSVSREKKERFSLILESASTNQTSMYLCASTQAGGTEAFFGQGTRLTVV.

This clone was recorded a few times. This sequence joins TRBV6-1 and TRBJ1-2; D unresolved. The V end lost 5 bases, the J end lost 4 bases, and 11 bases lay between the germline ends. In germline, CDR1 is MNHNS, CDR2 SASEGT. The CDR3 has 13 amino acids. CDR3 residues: CASSSRYPYGYTF. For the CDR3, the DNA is TGTGCCAGCAGTTCTCGGTACCCCTATGGCTACACCTTC.

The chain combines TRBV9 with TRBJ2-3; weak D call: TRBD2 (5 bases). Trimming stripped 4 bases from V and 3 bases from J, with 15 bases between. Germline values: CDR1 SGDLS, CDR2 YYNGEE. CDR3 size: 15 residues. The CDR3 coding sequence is TGTGCCAGCAGCCCCTCGGGGTGGAATACAGATACGCAGTATTTT. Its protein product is CASSPSGWNTDTQYF. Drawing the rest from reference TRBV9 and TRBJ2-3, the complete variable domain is DSGVTQTPKHLITATGQRVTLRCSPRSGDLSVYWYQQSLDQGLQFLIQYYNGEERAKGNILERFSAQQFPDLHSELNLSSLELGDSALYFCASSPSGWNTDTQYFGPGTRLTVL.

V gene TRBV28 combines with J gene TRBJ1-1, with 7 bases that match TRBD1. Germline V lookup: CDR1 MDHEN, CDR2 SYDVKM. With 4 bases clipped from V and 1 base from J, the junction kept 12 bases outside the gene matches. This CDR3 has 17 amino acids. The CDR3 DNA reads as TGTGCCAGCAGTTCGACAGGGCTCCATAACAGGAACACTGAAGCTTTCTTT. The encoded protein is CASSSTGLHNRNTEAFF.

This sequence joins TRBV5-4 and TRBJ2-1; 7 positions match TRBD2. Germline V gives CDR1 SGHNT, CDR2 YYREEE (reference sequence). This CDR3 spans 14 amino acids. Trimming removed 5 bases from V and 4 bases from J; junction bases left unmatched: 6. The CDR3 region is CASSLLAEYNEQFF. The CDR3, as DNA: TGTGCCAGCAGTTTGCTAGCGGAGTACAATGAGCAGTTCTTC.

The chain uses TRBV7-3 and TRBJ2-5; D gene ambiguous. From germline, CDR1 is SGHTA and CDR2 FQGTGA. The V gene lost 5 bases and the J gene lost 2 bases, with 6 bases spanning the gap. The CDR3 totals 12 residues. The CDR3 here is CASSLPQETQYF. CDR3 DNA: TGTGCCAGCAGCCTCCCTCAAGAGACCCAGTACTTC.

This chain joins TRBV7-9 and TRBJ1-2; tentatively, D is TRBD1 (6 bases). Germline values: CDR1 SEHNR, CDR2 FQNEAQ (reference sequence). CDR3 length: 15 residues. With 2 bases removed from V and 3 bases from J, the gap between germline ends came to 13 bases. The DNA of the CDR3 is TGTGCCAGCAGCTTACCGGAGACAGGAGACTATGGCTACACCTTC. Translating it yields CASSLPETGDYGYTF.

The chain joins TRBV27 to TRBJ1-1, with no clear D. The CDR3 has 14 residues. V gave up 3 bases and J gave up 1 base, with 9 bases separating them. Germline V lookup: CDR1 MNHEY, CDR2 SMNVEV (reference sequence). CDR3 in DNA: TGTGCCAGCAGTTTTAAGGCGGAGAACACTGAAGCTTTCTTT. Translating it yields CASSFKAENTEAFF.

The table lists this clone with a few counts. The CDR3 sequence is CASSEIQGFNQPQHF. CDR3 in DNA: TGTGCCAGCAGTGAGATCCAGGGGTTCAATCAGCCCCAGCATTTT. V and J are TRBV27 and TRBJ1-5, with a possible D match to TRBD1 (6 bases). The V gene lost 5 bases and the J gene lost 3 bases, with 14 bases spanning the gap. Germline V gene data show CDR1 as MNHEY and CDR2 as SMNVEV (reference sequence). The CDR3 totals 15 residues.

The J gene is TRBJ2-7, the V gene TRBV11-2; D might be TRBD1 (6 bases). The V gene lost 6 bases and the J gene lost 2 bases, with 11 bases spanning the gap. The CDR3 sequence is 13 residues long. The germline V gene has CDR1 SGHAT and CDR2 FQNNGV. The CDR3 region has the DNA TGTGCCAGCAGTATACAGGGTGCCTACGAGCAGTACTTC. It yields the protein CASSIQGAYEQYF.

CDR3 region: CASSAVPTGPNTEAFF. CDR3 nucleotides: TGTGCCAGCAGCGCGGTACCGACAGGTCCCAACACTGAAGCTTTCTTT. The chain is built from TRBV5-6 and TRBJ1-1, with D possibly matching TRBD1 (6 bases). Germline V lookup: CDR1 SGHDT, CDR2 YYEEEE. CDR3 length: 16 amino acids. Trimming stripped 4 bases from V and 2 bases from J, with 18 bases between.

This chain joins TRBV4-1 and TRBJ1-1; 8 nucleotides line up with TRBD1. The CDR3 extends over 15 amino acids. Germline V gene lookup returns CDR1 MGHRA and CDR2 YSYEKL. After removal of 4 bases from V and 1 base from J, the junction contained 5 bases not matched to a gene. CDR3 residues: CASSLSDRENTEAFF. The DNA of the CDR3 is TGCGCCAGCAGCCTTTCGGACAGGGAGAACACTGAAGCTTTCTTT.

In DNA, the CDR3 is TGTGCCAGCAGGTTCTCCACAGGCCCTTTGGAGGGCTACACCTTC. Its translation is CASRFSTGPLEGYTF. The chain recombines TRBV28 with TRBJ1-2, with D possibly matching TRBD1 (5 bases). V lost 6 bases, J lost 8 bases, and 22 bases lay in between. CDR3 length: 15 residues. CDR1 is MDHEN, CDR2 SYDVKM, per germline.

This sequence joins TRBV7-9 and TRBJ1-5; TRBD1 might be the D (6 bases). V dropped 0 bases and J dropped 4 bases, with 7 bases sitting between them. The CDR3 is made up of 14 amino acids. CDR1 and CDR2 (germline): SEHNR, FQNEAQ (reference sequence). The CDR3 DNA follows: TGTGCCAGCAGCTTAGCGGGGGCTAATCAGCCCCAGCATTTT. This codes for CASSLAGANQPQHF.